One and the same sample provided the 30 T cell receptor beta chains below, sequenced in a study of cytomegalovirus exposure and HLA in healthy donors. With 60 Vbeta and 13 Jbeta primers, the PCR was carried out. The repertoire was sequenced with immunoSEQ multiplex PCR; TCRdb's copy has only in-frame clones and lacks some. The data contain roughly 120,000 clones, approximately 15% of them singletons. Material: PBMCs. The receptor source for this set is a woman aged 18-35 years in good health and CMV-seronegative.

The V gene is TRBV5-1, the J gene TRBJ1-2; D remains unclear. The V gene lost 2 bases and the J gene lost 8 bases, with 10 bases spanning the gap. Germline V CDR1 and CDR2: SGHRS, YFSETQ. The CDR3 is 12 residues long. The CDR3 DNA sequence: TGCGCCAGCAGCTTCAACCACGGGGGCTACACCTTC. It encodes CASSFNHGGYTF. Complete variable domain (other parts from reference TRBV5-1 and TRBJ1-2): KAGVTQTPRYLIKTRGQQVTLSCSPISGHRSVSWYQQTPGQGLQFLFEYFSETQRNKGNFPGRFSGRQFSNSRSEMNVSTLELGDSALYLCASSFNHGGYTFGSGTRLTVV.

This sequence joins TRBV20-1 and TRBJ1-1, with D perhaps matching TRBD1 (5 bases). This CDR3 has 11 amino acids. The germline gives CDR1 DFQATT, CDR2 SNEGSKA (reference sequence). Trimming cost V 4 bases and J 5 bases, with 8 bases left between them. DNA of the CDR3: TGCAGTGCTAACGGGGGAACTGAAGCTTTCTTT. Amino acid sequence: CSANGGTEAFF.

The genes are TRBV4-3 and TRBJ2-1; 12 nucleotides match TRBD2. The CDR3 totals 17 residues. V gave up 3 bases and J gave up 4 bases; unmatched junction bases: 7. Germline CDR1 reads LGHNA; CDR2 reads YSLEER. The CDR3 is CASSQDLTSGGYNEQFF. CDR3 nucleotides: TGCGCCAGCAGCCAGGATCTGACTAGCGGGGGATACAATGAGCAGTTCTTC.

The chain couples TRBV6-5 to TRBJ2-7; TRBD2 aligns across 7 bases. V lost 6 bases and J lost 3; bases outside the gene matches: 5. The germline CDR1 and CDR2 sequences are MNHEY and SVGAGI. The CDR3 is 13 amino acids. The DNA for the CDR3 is TGTGCCAGCAGACCTAGCGGTCTCTACGAGCAGTACTTC. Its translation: CASRPSGLYEQYF.

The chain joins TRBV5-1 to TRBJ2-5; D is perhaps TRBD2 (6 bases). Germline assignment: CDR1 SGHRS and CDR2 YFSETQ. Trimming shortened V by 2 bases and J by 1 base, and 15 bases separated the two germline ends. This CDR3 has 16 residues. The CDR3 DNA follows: TGCGCCAGCAGCTTCCCGCTGGAGGGAATCCAAGAGACCCAGTACTTC. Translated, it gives CASSFPLEGIQETQYF.

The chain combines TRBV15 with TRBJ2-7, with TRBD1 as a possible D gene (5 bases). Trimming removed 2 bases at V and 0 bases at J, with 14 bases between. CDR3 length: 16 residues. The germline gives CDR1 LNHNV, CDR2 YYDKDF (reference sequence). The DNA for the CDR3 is TGTGCCACCAGCAGAAAAGGGGCACTTAGCTCCTACGAGCAGTACTTC. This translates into CATSRKGALSSYEQYF.

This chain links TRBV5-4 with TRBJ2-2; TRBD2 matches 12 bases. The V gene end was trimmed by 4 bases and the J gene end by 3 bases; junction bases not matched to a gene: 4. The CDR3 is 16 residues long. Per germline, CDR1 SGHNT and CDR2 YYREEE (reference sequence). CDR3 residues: CASSPRLAGDTGELFF. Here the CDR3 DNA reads TGTGCCAGCAGCCCAAGACTAGCGGGGGACACCGGGGAGCTGTTTTTT.

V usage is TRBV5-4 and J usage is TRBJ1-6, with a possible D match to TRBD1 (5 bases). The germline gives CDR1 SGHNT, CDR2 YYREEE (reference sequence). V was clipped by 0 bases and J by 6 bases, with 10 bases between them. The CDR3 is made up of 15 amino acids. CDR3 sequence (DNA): TGTGCCAGCAGCTTGGCCCGGGGGAGTAATTCACCCCTCCACTTT. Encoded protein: CASSLARGSNSPLHF.

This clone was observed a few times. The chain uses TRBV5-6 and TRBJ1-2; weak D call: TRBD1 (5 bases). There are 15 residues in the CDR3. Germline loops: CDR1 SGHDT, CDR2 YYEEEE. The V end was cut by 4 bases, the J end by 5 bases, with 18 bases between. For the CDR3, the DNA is TGTGCCAGCAGCGAAGGACAAGATCACGAGTATGGCTACACCTTC. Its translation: CASSEGQDHEYGYTF. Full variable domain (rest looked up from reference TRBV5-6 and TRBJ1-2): DAGVTQSPTHLIKTRGQQVTLRCSPKSGHDTVSWYQQALGQGPQFIFQYYEEEERQRGNFPDRFSGHQFPNYSSELNVNALLLGDSALYLCASSEGQDHEYGYTFGSGTRLTVV.

The CDR3 coding sequence is TGTGCCAGCAGCCGAAACGCGGCAGTGGATTCACCCCTCCACTTT. As protein: CASSRNAAVDSPLHF. The chain carries TRBV5-4 and TRBJ1-6; no definite D call. V was trimmed by 4 bases and J by 8 bases, leaving 16 bases between them. The CDR3 is made up of 15 amino acids. Germline values: CDR1 SGHNT, CDR2 YYREEE (reference sequence). Looking up the rest from reference TRBV5-4 and TRBJ1-6 gives the full variable domain: ETGVTQSPTHLIKTRGQQVTLRCSSQSGHNTVSWYQQALGQGPQFIFQYYREEENGRGNFPPRFSGLQFPNYSSELNVNALELDDSALYLCASSRNAAVDSPLHFGNGTRLTVT.

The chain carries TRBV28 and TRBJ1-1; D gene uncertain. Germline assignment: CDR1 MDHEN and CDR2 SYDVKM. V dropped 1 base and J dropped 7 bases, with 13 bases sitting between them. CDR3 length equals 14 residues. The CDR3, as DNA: TGTGCCAGCAGTTTATCCCTAAGATATGATGAAGCTTTCTTT. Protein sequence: CASSLSLRYDEAFF. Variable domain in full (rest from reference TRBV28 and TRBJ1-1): DVKVTQSSRYLVKRTGEKVFLECVQDMDHENMFWYRQDPGLGLRLIYFSYDVKMKEKGDIPEGYSVSREKKERFSLILESASTNQTSMYLCASSLSLRYDEAFFGQGTRLTVV.

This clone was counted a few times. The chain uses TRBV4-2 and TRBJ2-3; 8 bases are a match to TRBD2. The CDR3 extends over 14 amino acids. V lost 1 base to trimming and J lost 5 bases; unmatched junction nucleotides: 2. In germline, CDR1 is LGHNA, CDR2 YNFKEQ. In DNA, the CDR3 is TGTGCCAGCAGCCAAGTTCGGGGGGGAGATACGCAGTATTTT. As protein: CASSQVRGGDTQYF.

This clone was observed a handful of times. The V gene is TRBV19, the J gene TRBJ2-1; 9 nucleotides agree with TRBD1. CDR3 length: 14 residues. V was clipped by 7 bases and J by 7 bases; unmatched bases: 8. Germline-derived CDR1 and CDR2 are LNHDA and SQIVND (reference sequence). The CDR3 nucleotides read TGTGCCAGTACCCGGGACAGGGCCATTAATGAGCAGTTCTTC. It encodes CASTRDRAINEQFF.

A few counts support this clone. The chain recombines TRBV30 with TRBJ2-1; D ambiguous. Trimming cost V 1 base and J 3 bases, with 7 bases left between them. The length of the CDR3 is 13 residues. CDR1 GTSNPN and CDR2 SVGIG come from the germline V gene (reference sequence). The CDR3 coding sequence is TGTGCCTGGAGTGCCATTCACTACAATGAGCAGTTCTTC. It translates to CAWSAIHYNEQFF. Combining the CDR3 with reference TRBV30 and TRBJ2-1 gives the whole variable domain SQTIHQWPATLVQPVGSPLSLECTVEGTSNPNLYWYRQAAGRGLQLLFYSVGIGQISSEVPQNLSASRPQDRQFILSSKKLLLSDSGFYLCAWSAIHYNEQFFGPGTRLTVL.

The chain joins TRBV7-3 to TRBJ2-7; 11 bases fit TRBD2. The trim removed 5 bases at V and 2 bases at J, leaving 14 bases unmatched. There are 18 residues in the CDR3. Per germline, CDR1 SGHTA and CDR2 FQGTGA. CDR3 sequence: CASSLSPSSGRSPYEQYF. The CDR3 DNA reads TGTGCCAGCAGCCTCTCCCCCTCTAGCGGGAGGTCGCCCTACGAGCAGTACTTC.

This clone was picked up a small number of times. The CDR3 spells CAWRSQREVDEQYF. The CDR3 DNA sequence: TGTGCCTGGAGAAGTCAGCGGGAGGTTGACGAGCAGTACTTC. This chain links TRBV30 with TRBJ2-7; 9 bases match TRBD2. The CDR3 is 14 residues long. Per germline, CDR1 GTSNPN and CDR2 SVGIG (reference sequence). J lost 5 bases, V lost 3 bases, and 8 bases had no gene match. The full variable domain, in which reference TRBV30 and TRBJ2-7 provide the parts outside the CDR3, is SQTIHQWPATLVQPVGSPLSLECTVEGTSNPNLYWYRQAAGRGLQLLFYSVGIGQISSEVPQNLSASRPQDRQFILSSKKLLLSDSGFYLCAWRSQREVDEQYFGPGTRLTVT.

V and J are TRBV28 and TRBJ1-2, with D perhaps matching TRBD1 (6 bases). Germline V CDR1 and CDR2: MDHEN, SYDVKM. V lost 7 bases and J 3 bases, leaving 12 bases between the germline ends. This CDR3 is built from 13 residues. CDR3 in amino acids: CASKGQSYYGYTF. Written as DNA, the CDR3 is TGTGCCAGCAAAGGACAGTCCTACTATGGCTACACCTTC.

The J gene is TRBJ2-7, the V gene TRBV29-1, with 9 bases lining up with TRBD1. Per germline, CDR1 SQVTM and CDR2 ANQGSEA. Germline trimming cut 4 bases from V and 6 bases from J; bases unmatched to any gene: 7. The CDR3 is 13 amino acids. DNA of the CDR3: TGCAGCGTTGCGAAAGGGACAGGGAGCGAGCAGTACTTC. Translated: CSVAKGTGSEQYF.

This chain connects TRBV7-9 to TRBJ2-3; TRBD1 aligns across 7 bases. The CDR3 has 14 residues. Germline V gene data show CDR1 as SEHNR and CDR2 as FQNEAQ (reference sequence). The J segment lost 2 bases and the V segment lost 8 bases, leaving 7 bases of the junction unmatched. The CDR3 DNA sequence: TGTGCCAGCCTAGACAGGGCTACCACAGATACGCAGTATTTT. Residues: CASLDRATTDTQYF.

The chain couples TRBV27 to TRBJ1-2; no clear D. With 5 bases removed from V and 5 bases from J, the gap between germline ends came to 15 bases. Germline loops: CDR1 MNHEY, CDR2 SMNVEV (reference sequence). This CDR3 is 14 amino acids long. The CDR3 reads CASSPRGGPYGYTF. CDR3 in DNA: TGTGCCAGCAGTCCCCGGGGAGGGCCTTATGGCTACACCTTC.

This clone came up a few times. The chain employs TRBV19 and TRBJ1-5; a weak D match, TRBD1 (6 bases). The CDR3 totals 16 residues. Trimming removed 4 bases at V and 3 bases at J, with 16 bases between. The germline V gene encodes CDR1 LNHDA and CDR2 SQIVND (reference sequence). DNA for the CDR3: TGTGCCAGTAGTACCCCCTCAGGGGCGAACAATCAGCCCCAGCATTTT. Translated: CASSTPSGANNQPQHF.

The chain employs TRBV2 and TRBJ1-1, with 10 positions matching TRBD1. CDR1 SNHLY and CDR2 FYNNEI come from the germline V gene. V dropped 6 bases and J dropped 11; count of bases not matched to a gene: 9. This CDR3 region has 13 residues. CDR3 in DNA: TGTGCCAGCAGCCTCCCGGGACAGGGGCCTGCTTTCTTT. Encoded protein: CASSLPGQGPAFF.

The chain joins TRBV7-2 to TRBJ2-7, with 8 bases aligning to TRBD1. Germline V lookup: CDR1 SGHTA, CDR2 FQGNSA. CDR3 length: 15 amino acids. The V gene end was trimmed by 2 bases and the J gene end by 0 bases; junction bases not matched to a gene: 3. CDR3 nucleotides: TGTGCCAGCAGCTTAACAGGGGGTTCCTCCTACGAGCAGTACTTC. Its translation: CASSLTGGSSYEQYF.

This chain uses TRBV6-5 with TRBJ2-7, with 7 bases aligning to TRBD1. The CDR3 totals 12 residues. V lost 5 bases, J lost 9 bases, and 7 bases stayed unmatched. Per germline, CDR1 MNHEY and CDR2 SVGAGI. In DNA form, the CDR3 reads TGTGCCAGCAGTCCAATAGGGGGCGGGCAGTACTTC. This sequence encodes CASSPIGGGQYF.

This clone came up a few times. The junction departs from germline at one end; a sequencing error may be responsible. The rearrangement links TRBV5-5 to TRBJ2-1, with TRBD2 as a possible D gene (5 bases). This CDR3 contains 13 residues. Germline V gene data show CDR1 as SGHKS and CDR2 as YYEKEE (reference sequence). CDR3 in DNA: TGTGCCAGCAGCTTGGCCGATGAGGGAGAGGGTATCTTC. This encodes CASSLADEGEGIF.

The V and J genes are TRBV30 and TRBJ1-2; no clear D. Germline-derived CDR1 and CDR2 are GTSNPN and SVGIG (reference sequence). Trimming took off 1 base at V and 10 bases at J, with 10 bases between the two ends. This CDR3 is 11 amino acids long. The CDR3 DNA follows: TGTGCCTGGAGTGATCAGGTCCTCTACACCTTC. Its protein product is CAWSDQVLYTF.

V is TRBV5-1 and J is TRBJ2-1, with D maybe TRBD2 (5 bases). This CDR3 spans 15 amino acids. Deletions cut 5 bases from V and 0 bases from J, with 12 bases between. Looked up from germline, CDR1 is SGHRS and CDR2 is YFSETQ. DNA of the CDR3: TGCGCCAGCAGAGGCGGAGCGGACTCCTACAATGAGCAGTTCTTC. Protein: CASRGGADSYNEQFF.

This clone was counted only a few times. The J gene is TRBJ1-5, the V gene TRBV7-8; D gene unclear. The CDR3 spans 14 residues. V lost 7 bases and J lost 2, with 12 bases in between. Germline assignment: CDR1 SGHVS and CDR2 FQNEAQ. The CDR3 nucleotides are TGTGCCAGCATGGGGAGGGAGGGCAATCAGCCCCAGCATTTT. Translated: CASMGREGNQPQHF. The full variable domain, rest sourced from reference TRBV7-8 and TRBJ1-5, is GAGVSQSPRYKVAKRGQDVALRCDPISGHVSLFWYQQALGQGPEFLTYFQNEAQLDKSGLPSDRFFAERPEGSVSTLKIQRTQQEDSAVYLCASMGREGNQPQHFGDGTRLSIL.

The DNA for the CDR3 is TGTGCCAGCAGGGCGACTAGCGGGGCAGAGACCCAGTACTTC. It encodes CASRATSGAETQYF. This chain connects TRBV27 to TRBJ2-5; 11 nucleotides line up with TRBD2. CDR3 length equals 14 residues. Germline V lookup: CDR1 MNHEY, CDR2 SMNVEV (reference sequence). V gave up 6 bases and J gave up 4 bases; unmatched junction bases: 4.

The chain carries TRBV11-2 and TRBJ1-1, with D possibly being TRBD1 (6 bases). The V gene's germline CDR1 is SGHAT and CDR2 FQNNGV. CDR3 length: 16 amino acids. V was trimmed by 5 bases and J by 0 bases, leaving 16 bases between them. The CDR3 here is CASSPTGTGLNTEAFF. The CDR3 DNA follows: TGTGCCAGCAGCCCGACAGGTACGGGGCTGAACACTGAAGCTTTCTTT.